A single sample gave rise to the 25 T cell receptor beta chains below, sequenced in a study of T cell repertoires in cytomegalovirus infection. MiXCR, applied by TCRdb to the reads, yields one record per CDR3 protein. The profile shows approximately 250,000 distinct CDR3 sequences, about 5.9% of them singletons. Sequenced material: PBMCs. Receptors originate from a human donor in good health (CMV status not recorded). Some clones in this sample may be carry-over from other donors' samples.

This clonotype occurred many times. The CDR3 nucleotides read TGTGCCAGCAGTCGATCGGGACAGGAGGCTTTCTTT. It codes for CASSRSGQEAFF. The rearrangement joins TRBV12-3 or TRBV12-4 to TRBJ1-1; 8 nucleotides match TRBD1. The CDR3 runs to 12 residues. V shed 5 bases and J 11 bases; nucleotides not matched to a gene: 7.

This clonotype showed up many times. The CDR3 DNA is TGCGCCAGCAGCCTCGTGGGGGCGGGGGGGCCGACCGGGGAGCTGTTTTTT. The encoded protein is CASSLVGAGGPTGELFF. This chain connects TRBV4-1 to TRBJ2-2, with TRBD2 identical over 9 bases. With 4 bases clipped from V and 5 bases from J, the junction kept 11 bases outside the gene matches. Germline CDR1 MGHRA, CDR2 YSYEKL. This CDR3 contains 17 residues.

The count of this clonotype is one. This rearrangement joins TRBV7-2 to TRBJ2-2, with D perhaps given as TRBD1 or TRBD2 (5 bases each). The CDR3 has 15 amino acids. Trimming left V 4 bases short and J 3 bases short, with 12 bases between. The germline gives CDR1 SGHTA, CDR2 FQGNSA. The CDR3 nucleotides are TGTGCCAGCAGCTGGGGGACGGTACACACCGGGGAGCTGTTTTTT. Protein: CASSWGTVHTGELFF.

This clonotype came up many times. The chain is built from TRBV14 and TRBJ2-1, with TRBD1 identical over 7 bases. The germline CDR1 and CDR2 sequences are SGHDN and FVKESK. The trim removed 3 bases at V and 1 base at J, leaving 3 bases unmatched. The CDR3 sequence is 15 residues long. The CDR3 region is CASSQNRGSYNEQFF. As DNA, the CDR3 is TGTGCCAGCAGCCAGAACAGGGGATCCTACAATGAGCAGTTCTTC.

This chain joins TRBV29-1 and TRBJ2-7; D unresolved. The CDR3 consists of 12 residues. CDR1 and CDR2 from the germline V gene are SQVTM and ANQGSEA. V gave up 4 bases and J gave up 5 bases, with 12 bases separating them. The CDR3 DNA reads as TGCAGCGTTGCGGACGGACGGAACGAGCAGTACTTC. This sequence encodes CSVADGRNEQYF.

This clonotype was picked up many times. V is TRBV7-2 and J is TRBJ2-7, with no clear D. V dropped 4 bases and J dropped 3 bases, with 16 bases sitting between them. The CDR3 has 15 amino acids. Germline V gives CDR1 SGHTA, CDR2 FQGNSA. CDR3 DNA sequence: TGTGCCAGCAGCTCTCGAGCCACCTCGGACTACGAGCAGTACTTC. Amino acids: CASSSRATSDYEQYF.

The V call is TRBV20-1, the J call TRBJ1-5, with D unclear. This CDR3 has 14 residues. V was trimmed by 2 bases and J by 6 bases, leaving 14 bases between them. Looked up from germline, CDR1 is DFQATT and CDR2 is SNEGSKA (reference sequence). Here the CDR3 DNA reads TGCAGTGCTAGAAACCCCTCGGAGGGTCAGCCCCAGCATTTT. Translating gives CSARNPSEGQPQHF.

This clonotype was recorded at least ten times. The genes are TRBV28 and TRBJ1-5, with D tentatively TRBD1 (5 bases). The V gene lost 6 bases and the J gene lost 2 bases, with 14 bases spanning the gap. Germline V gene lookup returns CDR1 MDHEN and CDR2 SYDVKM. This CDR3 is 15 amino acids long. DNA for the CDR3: TGTGCCAGCAGCCCCCTGGGGCCCGGCAATCAGCCCCAGCATTTT. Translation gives CASSPLGPGNQPQHF.

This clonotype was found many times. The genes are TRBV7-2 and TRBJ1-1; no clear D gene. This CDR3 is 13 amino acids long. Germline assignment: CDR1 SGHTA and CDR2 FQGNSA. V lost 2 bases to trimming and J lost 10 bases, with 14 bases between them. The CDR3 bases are TGTGCCAGCAGCTTAAAGGGCCGGGCCGGAGCTTTCTTT. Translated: CASSLKGRAGAFF.

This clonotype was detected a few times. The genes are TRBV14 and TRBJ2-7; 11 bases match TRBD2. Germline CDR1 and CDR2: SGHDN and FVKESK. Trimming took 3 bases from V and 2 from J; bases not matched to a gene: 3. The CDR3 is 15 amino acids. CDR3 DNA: TGTGCCAGCAGCCAGGTTAGCGGGGGGGCCTACGAGCAGTACTTC. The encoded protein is CASSQVSGGAYEQYF.

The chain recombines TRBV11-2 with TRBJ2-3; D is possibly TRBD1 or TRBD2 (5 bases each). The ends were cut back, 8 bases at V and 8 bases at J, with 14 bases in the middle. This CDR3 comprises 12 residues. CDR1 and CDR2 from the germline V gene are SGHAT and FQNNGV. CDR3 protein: CASGTGIGTQYF. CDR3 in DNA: TGTGCCAGCGGGACCGGGATCGGTACGCAGTATTTT.

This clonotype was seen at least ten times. CDR3 loop: CASSFRQGMSTDTQYF. CDR3 nucleotides: TGTGCCAGCAGTTTCAGACAGGGTATGAGCACAGATACGCAGTATTTT. The chain combines TRBV12-3 or TRBV12-4 with TRBJ2-3; TRBD1 matches 7 bases. With 3 bases clipped from V and 0 bases from J, the junction kept 6 bases outside the gene matches. CDR3 length: 16 amino acids.

DNA for the CDR3: TGTGCCAGCAGCCCACGGGACAGACAATACAATGAGCAGTTCTTC. It is translated as CASSPRDRQYNEQFF. This rearrangement joins TRBV7-9 to TRBJ2-1; TRBD1 agrees at 7 bases. Germline CDR1 reads SEHNR; CDR2 reads FQNEAQ (reference sequence). The CDR3 contains 15 residues. V lost 5 bases and J lost 4; bases outside the gene matches: 8.

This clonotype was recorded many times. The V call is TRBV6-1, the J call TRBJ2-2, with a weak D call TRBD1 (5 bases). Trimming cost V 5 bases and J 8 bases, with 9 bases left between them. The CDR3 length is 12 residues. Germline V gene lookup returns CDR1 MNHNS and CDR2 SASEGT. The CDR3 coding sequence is TGTGCCAGCAGTCGTTCAGGGGGGGAGCTGTTTTTT. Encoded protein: CASSRSGGELFF.

The CDR3 sequence is CASSSPSAGKQETQYF. The DNA for the CDR3 is TGTGCCAGCAGTTCACCCTCGGCGGGCAAACAAGAGACCCAGTACTTC. The genes are TRBV28 and TRBJ2-5; D might be TRBD2 (5 bases). Germline values: CDR1 MDHEN, CDR2 SYDVKM. The length of the CDR3 is 16 residues. Trimming removed 4 bases from V and 2 bases from J, with 17 bases in between. The full variable domain, in which reference TRBV28 and TRBJ2-5 provide the parts outside the CDR3, is DVKVTQSSRYLVKRTGEKVFLECVQDMDHENMFWYRQDPGLGLRLIYFSYDVKMKEKGDIPEGYSVSREKKERFSLILESASTNQTSMYLCASSSPSAGKQETQYFGPGTRLLVL.

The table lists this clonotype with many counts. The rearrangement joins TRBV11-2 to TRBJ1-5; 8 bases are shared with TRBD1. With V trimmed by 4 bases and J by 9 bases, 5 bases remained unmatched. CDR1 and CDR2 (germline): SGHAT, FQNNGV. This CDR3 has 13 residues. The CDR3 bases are TGTGCCAGCAGCTCGGGACAGGCCGGGCCCCAGCATTTT. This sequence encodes CASSSGQAGPQHF.

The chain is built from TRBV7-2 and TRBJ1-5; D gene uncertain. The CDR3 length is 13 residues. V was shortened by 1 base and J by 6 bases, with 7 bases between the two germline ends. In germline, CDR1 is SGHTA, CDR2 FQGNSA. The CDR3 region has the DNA TGTGCCAGCAGCTTAGGAGGGTTTCAGCCCCAGCATTTT. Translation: CASSLGGFQPQHF.

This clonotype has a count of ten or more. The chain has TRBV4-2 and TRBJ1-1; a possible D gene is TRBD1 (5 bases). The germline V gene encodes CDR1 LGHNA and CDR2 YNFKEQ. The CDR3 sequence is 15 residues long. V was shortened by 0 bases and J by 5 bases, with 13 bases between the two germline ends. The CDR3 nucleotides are TGTGCCAGCAGCCAAGAGCGGGGGTTAGGGACTGAAGCTTTCTTT. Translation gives CASSQERGLGTEAFF.

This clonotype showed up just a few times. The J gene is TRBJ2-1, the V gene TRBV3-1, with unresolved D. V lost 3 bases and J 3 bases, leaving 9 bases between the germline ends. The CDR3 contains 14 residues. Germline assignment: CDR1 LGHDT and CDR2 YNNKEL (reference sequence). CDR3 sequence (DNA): TGTGCCAGCAGCCATCTCGGAAACTACAATGAGCAGTTCTTC. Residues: CASSHLGNYNEQFF.

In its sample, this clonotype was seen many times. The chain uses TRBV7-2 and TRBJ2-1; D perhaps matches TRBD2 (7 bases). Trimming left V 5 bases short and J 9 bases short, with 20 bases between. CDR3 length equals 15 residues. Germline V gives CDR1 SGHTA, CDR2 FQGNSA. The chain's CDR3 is CASSLLGGGALEQFF. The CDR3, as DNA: TGTGCCAGCAGCCTCCTGGGGGGGGGGGCCCTTGAGCAGTTCTTC.

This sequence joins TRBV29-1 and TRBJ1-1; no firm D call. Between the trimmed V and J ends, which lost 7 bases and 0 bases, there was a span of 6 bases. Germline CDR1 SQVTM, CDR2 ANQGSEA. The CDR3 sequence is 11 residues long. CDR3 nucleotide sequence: TGCAGCGCGGAAATGAACACTGAAGCTTTCTTT. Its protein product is CSAEMNTEAFF.

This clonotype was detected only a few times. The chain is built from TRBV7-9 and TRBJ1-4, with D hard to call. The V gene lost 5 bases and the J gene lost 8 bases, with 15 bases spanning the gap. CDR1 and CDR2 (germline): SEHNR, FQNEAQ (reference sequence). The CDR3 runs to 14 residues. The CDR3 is CASSHYFKQEKLFF. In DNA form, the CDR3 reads TGTGCCAGCAGCCACTATTTCAAACAGGAAAAACTGTTTTTT.

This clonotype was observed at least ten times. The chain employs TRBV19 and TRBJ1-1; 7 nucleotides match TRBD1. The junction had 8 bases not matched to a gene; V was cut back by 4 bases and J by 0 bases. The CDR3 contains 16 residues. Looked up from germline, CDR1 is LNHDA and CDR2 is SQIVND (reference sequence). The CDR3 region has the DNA TGTGCCAGTAGTAAAGGGGGCCTGGGAATGAACACTGAAGCTTTCTTT. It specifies CASSKGGLGMNTEAFF.

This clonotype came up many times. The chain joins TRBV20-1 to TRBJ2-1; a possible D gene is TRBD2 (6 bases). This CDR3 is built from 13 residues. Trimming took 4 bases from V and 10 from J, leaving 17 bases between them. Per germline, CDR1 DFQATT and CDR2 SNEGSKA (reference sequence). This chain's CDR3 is CSAIRLDTMEQFF. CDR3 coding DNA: TGCAGTGCTATCCGACTAGACACAATGGAGCAGTTCTTC.

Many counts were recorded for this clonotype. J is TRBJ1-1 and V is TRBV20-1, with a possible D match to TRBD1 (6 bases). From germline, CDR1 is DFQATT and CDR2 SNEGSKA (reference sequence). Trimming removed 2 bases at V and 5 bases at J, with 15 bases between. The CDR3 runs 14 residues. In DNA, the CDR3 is TGCAGTGCTAGAAGCGGGGGGCTAGGGACTGAAGCTTTCTTT. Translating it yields CSARSGGLGTEAFF.